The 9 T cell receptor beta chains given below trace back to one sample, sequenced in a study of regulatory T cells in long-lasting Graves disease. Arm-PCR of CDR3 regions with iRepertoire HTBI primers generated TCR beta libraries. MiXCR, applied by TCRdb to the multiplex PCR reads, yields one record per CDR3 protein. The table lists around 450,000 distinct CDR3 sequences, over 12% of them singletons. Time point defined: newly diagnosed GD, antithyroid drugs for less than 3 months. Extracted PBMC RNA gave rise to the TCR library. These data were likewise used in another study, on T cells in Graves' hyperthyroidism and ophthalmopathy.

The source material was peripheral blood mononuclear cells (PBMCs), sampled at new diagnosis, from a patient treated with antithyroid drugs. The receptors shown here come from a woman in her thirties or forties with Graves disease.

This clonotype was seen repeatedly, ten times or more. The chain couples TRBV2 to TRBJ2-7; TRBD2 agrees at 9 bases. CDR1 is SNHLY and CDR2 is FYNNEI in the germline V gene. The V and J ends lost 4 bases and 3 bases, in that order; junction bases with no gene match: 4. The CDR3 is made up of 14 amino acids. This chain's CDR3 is CASSVISGSYEQYF. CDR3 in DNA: TGTGCCAGCAGTGTGATTAGCGGGAGCTACGAGCAGTACTTC. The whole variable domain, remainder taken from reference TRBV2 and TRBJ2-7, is EPEVTQTPSHQVTQMGQEVILRCVPISNHLYFYWYRQILGQKVEFLVSFYNNEISEKSEIFDDQFSVERPDGSNFTLKIRSTKLEDSAMYFCASSVISGSYEQYFGPGTRLTVT.

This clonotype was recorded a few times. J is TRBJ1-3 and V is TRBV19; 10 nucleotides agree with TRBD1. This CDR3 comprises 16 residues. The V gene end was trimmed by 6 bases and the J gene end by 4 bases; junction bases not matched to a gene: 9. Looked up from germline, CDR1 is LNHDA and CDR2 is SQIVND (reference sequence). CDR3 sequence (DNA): TGTGCCAGTAGGGTGACAGGGGGCTTCTCCGGAAACACCATATATTTT. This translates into CASRVTGGFSGNTIYF.

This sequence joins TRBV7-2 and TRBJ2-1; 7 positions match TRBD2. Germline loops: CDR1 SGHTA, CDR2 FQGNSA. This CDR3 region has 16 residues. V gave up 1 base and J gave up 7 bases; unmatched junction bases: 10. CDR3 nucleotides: TGTGCCAGCAGCTTAGTGGGCGGGAGATATGGAAATGAGCAGTTCTTC. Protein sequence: CASSLVGGRYGNEQFF.

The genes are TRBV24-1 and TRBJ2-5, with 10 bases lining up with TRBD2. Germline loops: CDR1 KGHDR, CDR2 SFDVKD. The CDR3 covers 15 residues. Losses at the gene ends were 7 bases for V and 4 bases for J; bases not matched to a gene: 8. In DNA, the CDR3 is TGTGCCACCAGATCTAGCGGGAGCCCCTCAGAGACCCAGTACTTC. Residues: CATRSSGSPSETQYF.

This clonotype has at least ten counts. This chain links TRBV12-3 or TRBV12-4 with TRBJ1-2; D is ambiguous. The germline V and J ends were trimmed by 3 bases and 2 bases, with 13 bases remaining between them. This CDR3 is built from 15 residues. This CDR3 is CASSFGGPLNYGYTF. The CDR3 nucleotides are TGTGCCAGCAGTTTCGGCGGACCGCTGAACTATGGCTACACCTTC.

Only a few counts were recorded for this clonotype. Here the CDR3 reads CASSVGGTSATDTQYF. The CDR3 DNA reads as TGTGCCAGCAGCGTAGGAGGGACTAGCGCGACAGATACGCAGTATTTT. V usage is TRBV9 and J usage is TRBJ2-3; 10 nucleotides align to TRBD2. This CDR3 is 16 amino acids long. V trimming: 0 bases; J trimming: 3 bases; junction bases outside the gene matches: 4. Germline loops: CDR1 SGDLS, CDR2 YYNGEE.

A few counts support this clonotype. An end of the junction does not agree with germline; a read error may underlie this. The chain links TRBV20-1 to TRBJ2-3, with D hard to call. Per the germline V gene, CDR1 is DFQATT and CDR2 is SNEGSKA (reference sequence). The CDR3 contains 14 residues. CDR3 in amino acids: CTARNPLGTDTQYF. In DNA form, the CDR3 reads TGCACTGCTAGAAATCCTCTTGGCACAGATACGCAGTATTTT.

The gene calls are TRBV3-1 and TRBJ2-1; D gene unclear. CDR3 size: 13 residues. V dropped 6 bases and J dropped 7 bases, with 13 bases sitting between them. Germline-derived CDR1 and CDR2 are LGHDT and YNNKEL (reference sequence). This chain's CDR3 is CASSQSVSNEQFF. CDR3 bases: TGTGCCAGCAGTCAAAGTGTTTCGAATGAGCAGTTCTTC.

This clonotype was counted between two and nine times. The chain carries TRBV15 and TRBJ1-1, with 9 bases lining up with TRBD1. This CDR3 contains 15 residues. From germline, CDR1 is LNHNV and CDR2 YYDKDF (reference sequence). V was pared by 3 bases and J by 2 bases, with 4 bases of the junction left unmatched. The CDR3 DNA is TGTGCCACCAGCAGGGGGACAGGGACAAACACTGAAGCTTTCTTT. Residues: CATSRGTGTNTEAFF.